This T cell receptor (beta chain) was recorded in a study of blood T cell repertoires in COVID-19. CDR3 size: 14 residues. CDR1 is LNHDA and CDR2 is SQIVND in the germline V gene (reference sequence). V was pared by 7 bases and J by 0 bases, with 7 bases between. Measured with immunoSEQ multiplex PCR; TCRdb has only the in-frame clones, and not every one. The data contain 150,000 to 200,000 clones, around 81% of them seen just once; the ten biggest clones take up approximately 11%. The TCR originated in a man aged 55 to 69 with active or convalescent COVID-19. This chain joins TRBV19 and TRBJ1-6; no firm D call. Material for sequencing was peripheral blood. CDR3 sequence reads: CASKESSYNSPLHF. CDR3 sequence (DNA): TGTGCCAGTAAAGAGAGCTCCTATAATTCACCCCTCCACTTT. Looking up the rest from reference TRBV19 and TRBJ1-6 gives the full variable domain: DGGITQSPKYLFRKEGQNVTLSCEQNLNHDAMYWYRQDPGQGLRLIYYSQIVNDFQKGDIAEGYSVSREKKESFPLTVTSAQKNPTAFYLCASKESSYNSPLHFGNGTRLTVT.